The T cell receptor beta chain under discussion was sequenced for a study of CD8 T cells in ankylosing spondylitis. The study's findings and limits: Clones tied to disease were said to be significantly enriched in matched ankylosing spondylitis synovial fluid. Within ankylosing spondylitis blood, a TCR beta motif made up of eight highly homologous variants appeared to be characteristic. Disease-linked clones bore a CD8+ phenotype, appearing relatively rarely in peripheral blood. Earlier literature documents some of the motif variants in reactive arthritis synovial fluid and blood.

The CDR3 extends over 15 amino acids. Per germline, CDR1 SGHRS and CDR2 YFSETQ. V lost 4 bases to trimming and J lost 6 bases; unmatched junction nucleotides: 5. This clonotype was counted many times. Antigen specificity is unknown. TCRdb ran MiXCR on the 5' RACE reads and lists one entry per CDR3 protein. The data contain about 320,000 distinct CDR3 sequences, approximately 10% of them singletons. Sample: blood, either unsorted or a sorted T cell fraction (not recorded which). The chain employs TRBV5-1 and TRBJ2-1; the match to TRBD2 covers 12 bases. This TCR derives from a female donor with ankylosing spondylitis or in good health (not recorded which). CDR3 in DNA: TGCGCCAGCAGCCCTCCTAGCGGGGGGGCCAATGAGCAGTTCTTC. This codes for CASSPPSGGANEQFF.